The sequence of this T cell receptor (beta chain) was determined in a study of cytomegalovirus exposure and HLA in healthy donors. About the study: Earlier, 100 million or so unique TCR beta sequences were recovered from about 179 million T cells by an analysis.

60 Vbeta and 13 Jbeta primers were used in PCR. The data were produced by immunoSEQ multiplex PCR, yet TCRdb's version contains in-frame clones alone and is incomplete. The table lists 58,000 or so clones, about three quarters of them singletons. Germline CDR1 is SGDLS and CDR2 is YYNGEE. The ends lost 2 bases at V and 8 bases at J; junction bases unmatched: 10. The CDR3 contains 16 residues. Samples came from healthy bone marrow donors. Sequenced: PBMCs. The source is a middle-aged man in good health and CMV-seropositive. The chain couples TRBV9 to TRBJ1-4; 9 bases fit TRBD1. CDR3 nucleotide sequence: TGTGCCAGCAGCGTCCGACCGGGACAGGGCGGAGAAAAACTGTTTTTT. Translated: CASSVRPGQGGEKLFF.